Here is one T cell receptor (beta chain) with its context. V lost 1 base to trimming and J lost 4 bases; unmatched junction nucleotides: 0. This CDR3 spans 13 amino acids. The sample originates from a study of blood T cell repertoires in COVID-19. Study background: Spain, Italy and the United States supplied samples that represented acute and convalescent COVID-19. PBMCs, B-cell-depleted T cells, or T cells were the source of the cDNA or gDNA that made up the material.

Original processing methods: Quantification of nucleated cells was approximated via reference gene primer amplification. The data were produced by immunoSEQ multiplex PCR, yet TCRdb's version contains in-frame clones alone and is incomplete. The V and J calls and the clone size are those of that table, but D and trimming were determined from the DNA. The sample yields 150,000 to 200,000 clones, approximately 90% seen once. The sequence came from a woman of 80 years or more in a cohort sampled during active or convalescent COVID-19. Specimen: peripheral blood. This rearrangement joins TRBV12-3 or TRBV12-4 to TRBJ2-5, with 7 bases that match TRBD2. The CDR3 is CASSLGGGETQYF. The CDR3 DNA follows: TGTGCCAGCAGTTTAGGGGGGGGAGAGACCCAGTACTTC.